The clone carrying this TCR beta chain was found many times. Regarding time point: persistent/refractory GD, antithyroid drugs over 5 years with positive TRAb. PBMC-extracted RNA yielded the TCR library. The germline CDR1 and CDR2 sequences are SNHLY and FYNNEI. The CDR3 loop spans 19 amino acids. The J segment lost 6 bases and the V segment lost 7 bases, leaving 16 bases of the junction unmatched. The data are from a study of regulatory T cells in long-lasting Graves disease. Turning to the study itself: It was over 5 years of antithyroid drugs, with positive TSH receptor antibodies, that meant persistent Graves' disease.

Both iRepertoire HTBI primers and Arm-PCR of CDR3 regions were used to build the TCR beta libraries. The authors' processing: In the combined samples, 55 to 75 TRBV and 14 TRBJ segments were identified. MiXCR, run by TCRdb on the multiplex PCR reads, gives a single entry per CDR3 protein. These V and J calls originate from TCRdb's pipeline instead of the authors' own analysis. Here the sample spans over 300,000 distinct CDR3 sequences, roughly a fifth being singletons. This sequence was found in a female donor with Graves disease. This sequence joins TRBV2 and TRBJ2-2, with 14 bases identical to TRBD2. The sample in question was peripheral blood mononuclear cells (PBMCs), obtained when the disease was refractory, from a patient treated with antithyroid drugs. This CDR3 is CASTLDGGLAGARAGELFF. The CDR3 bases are TGTGCCAGCACTCTCGACGGGGGACTAGCGGGAGCCCGGGCCGGGGAGCTGTTTTTT.